Listed here are 2 T cell receptor beta chains from one sample, sequenced in a study of siplizumab effects on memory and regulatory T cells. Only in-frame clones appear in the TCRdb table, and some are missing; sequencing was by immunoSEQ multiplex PCR. This sample has about 97,000 clones, with approximately 91% found just once. Sequences were obtained from non-Treg CD4+ T cells sorted from blood. These receptors were taken from a human donor in good health.

The rearrangement uses TRBV19 and TRBJ1-1, with D possibly matching TRBD1 (5 bases). Germline lookup yields CDR1 LNHDA and CDR2 SQIVND (reference sequence). This CDR3 is 13 amino acids long. The V and J ends lost 4 bases and 4 bases respectively, with 10 bases between them. This chain's CDR3 is CASSTRDRTEAFF. Written as DNA, the CDR3 is TGTGCCAGTAGTACCCGGGACCGCACTGAAGCTTTCTTT.

This chain uses TRBV2 with TRBJ1-1; the match to TRBD1 covers 9 bases. The CDR3 is 14 residues long. Germline CDR1 is SNHLY and CDR2 is FYNNEI. V dropped 7 bases and J dropped 5; count of bases not matched to a gene: 8. In DNA form, the CDR3 reads TGTGCCAGCACCCGGGACAGGGCGGAAACTGAAGCTTTCTTT. As protein: CASTRDRAETEAFF.